Listed below are T cell receptor beta chains from one sample, sequenced in a study of blood T cell repertoires in COVID-19. Assay used: immunoSEQ multiplex PCR; TCRdb lists only in-frame clones, some missing. The sample shows just over 300,000 clones, about 90% of them seen only once. Sequenced input: peripheral blood. These receptors all come from a woman aged 25 to 45 with COVID-19, enrolled during active disease. Each CDR3 is given with its conserved first and last residue. Fields, in order: D gene, J gene, V gene, CDR3 length, clone size, CDR3 protein, CDR3 DNA. D genes are given only for firm matches. Size values are once, few and many counts, or a class for expanded clones, and some rows have none.

NA,TRBJ1-4,TRBV19,18,NA,CASSPGDQMAATNEKLFF,TGTGCCAGTAGTCCAGGGGACCAGATGGCCGCAACTAATGAAAAACTGTTTTTT
NA,TRBJ1-3,TRBV2,17,NA,CASSEQIGPRSGNTIYF,TGTGCCAGCAGTGAACAGATCGGCCCCCGCTCGGGGAACACCATATATTTT
NA,TRBJ1-1,TRBV18,13,NA,CASSPNESLEAFF,TGTGCCAGCTCACCAAACGAGAGTTTAGAAGCTTTCTTT
NA,TRBJ2-3,TRBV11-3,17,NA,CASSLVAPGGPHDTQYF,TGTGCCAGCAGCTTAGTCGCCCCCGGGGGACCCCATGATACGCAGTATTTT
TRBD1,TRBJ1-5,TRBV7-2,14,NA,CASSWSGGKQPQHF,TGTGCCAGCAGTTGGTCAGGGGGTAAACAGCCCCAGCATTTT
TRBD1,TRBJ2-6,TRBV7-2,18,NA,CASSAGQGAGSGANVLTF,TGTGCCAGCAGCGCCGGACAGGGGGCGGGCTCTGGGGCCAACGTCCTGACTTTC
NA,TRBJ2-1,TRBV11-2,14,NA,CASSARASYNEQFF,TGTGCCAGCAGCGCGAGGGCCAGCTACAATGAGCAGTTCTTC
TRBD2,TRBJ2-2,TRBV6-5,14,NA,CASFRGANTGELFF,TGTGCCAGCTTCCGGGGGGCGAACACCGGGGAGCTGTTTTTT
NA,TRBJ2-6,TRBV2,17,NA,CASRGTPRGAGANVLTF,TGTGCCAGCAGGGGGACTCCTCGAGGGGCTGGGGCCAACGTCCTGACTTTC
TRBD1,TRBJ1-2,TRBV2,14,NA,CASSEGQASGGYTF,TGTGCCAGCAGTGAGGGACAGGCCTCGGGTGGCTACACCTTC
NA,TRBJ2-5,TRBV29-1,13,NA,CSVEPVGAETQYF,TGCAGCGTTGAACCGGTAGGGGCAGAGACCCAGTACTTC
NA,TRBJ1-5,TRBV12-3/TRBV12-4,13,many,CASSPGSNQPQHF,TGTGCCAGCAGTCCAGGGAGCAATCAGCCCCAGCATTTT
NA,TRBJ1-3,TRBV27,14,NA,CASSSRDRGNTIYF,TGTGCCAGCAGTTCCCGAGACAGGGGAAACACCATATATTTT
NA,TRBJ1-6,TRBV6-5,14,NA,CASRAGSYNSPLHF,TGTGCCAGCAGAGCGGGCTCCTATAATTCACCCCTCCACTTT
NA,TRBJ1-1,TRBV2,12,NA,CASRVGRTEAFF,TGTGCCAGCAGAGTGGGGAGGACTGAAGCTTTCTTT
NA,TRBJ2-5,TRBV11-2,15,NA,CASSLNVGSQETQYF,TGTGCCAGCAGCTTAAATGTGGGCAGTCAAGAGACCCAGTACTTC
TRBD2,TRBJ2-1,TRBV4-1,15,NA,CASSQVGLAVGEQFF,TGCGCCAGCAGCCAAGTGGGACTAGCGGTAGGTGAGCAGTTCTTC
NA,TRBJ1-2,TRBV5-4,13,NA,CASSPRQPVGYTF,TGTGCCAGCAGCCCTAGACAGCCGGTAGGCTACACCTTC
TRBD1,TRBJ2-1,TRBV13,15,NA,CASSLDRGLWNEQFF,TGTGCCAGCAGCCTCGACAGGGGGTTGTGGAATGAGCAGTTCTTC
NA,TRBJ1-1,TRBV12-3/TRBV12-4,13,NA,CASSLSRNTEAFF,TGTGCCAGCAGTTTATCGAGAAACACTGAAGCTTTCTTT
TRBD1,TRBJ1-1,TRBV29-1,14,NA,CSVSDRGKKTEAFF,TGCAGCGTGAGCGACAGGGGGAAGAAAACTGAAGCTTTCTTT
NA,TRBJ1-1,TRBV5-1,16,NA,CASSLPGEGSDTEAFF,TGCGCCAGCAGCTTGCCAGGGGAGGGGTCGGACACTGAAGCTTTCTTT